This entry describes one TCR beta chain. The antigen is unknown. The CDR3 extends over 13 amino acids. CDR1 is MGHDK, CDR2 SYGVNS, per germline. V shed 3 bases and J shed 4 bases, with 9 bases lying between them. The assay used deep level. Data came from immunoSEQ multiplex PCR; TCRdb stores just in-frame clones and leaves some out. The sample shows about 2,100,000 clones, 90% to 95% of them seen only once. This specimen belongs to a study of shared clonotypes between healthy human individuals. The naive CD8 fraction comprised CD45RO-negative cells positively selected for CCR7 and excluded terminally differentiated effector memory CD45RA+ cells. Within Nashville, Tennessee resided all donors, each a Caucasian adult. Study-wide results and limits: Investigators expected sequencing depth to affect clonotype sharing among donors.

This receptor was taken from a young man in good health. Some clones in this sample may be carry-over from other donors' samples. The specimen sequenced was naive CD8+ T cells from PBMCs. V usage is TRBV25-1 and J usage is TRBJ1-1, with unresolved D. The CDR3 nucleotides read TGTGCCAGCAGTGAGGACCGAGCCACTGAAGCTTTCTTT. Protein: CASSEDRATEAFF.